The sample holds a few counts of the clone carrying this T cell receptor beta chain. Its antigen is unidentified. Healthy Caucasians provided all donations. Germline V gene data show CDR1 as SGHRS and CDR2 as YFSETQ. This CDR3 region has 18 residues. With 3 bases clipped from V and 1 base from J, the junction kept 6 bases outside the gene matches. These data are taken from a study of identical twins. Overall study findings and caveats: The study found weaker excess twin sharing in beta out-of-frame sequences.

TCRdb re-analysed the 5' RACE reads in MiXCR, keeping a single row per CDR3 protein. Of 700,000 or so distinct CDR3 sequences in the sample, around 8.3% were seen once. These sequences were also reported in another study, on yellow fever vaccine responses in identical twins.

The V gene is TRBV5-1, the J gene TRBJ2-3; 15 bases are a match to TRBD2. Source material: PBMCs. The sequence was collected from a woman aged 18-29 years in good health. CDR3 residues: CASSSGLAGGPRTDTQYF. For the CDR3, the DNA is TGCGCCAGCAGCTCCGGACTAGCGGGGGGGCCGCGCACAGATACGCAGTATTTT.